These 10 T cell receptor beta chains were sequenced from one sample in a study of Graves' ophthalmopathy and Graves' hyperthyroidism. RNA transcripts yielded amplified TCR beta CDR3 regions. Investigators did first-round RT-PCR with HTBI primers, then second-round multiplex PCR. TCRdb itself ran the multiplex PCR reads through MiXCR, one entry per CDR3 protein. This table has approximately 150,000 distinct CDR3 sequences, roughly two fifths appearing once. Source material: peripheral blood. The origin of the receptors is a man aged 30 to 45 with Graves' ophthalmopathy.

In this sample, this clonotype turned up many times. This chain uses TRBV7-2 with TRBJ1-2; unclear D gene. Trimming took 2 bases from V and 4 from J, leaving 11 bases between them. The CDR3 is made up of 14 amino acids. Looked up from germline, CDR1 is SGHTA and CDR2 is FQGNSA. The CDR3 loop reads CASSLSPGTYGYTF. The CDR3 region has the DNA TGTGCCAGCAGCTTAAGCCCGGGAACCTATGGCTACACCTTC.

The chain combines TRBV12-3 or TRBV12-4 with TRBJ2-7; D might be TRBD1 or TRBD2, each matching 5 bases. The length of the CDR3 is 14 residues. The V and J ends lost 2 bases and 3 bases respectively, with 11 bases between them. The CDR3 sequence: CASSLRDGVYEQYF. In DNA, the CDR3 is TGTGCCAGCAGTTTACGGGACGGGGTCTACGAGCAGTACTTC.

This clonotype was counted at least ten times. CDR3 amino acids: CASSLGQEETQYF. Here the CDR3 DNA reads TGTGCCAGCAGTCTGGGACAGGAAGAGACCCAGTACTTC. The chain is built from TRBV28 and TRBJ2-5; TRBD1 matches 8 bases. Germline lookup yields CDR1 MDHEN and CDR2 SYDVKM. The V gene end was trimmed by 5 bases and the J gene end by 3 bases; junction bases not matched to a gene: 2. This CDR3 comprises 13 residues.

This clonotype appeared many times. The CDR3 DNA reads as TGTGCCAGCAGCGATGATAGCAATCAGCCCCAGCATTTT. Translated, it gives CASSDDSNQPQHF. The chain employs TRBV2 and TRBJ1-5; D remains ambiguous. The ends were cut back, 6 bases at V and 0 bases at J, with 6 bases in the middle. The CDR3 has 13 amino acids. In germline, CDR1 is SNHLY, CDR2 FYNNEI.

This clonotype was detected ten times or more. The V gene is TRBV7-2, the J gene TRBJ2-5; a weak D match, TRBD2 (5 bases). CDR1 is SGHTA, CDR2 FQGNSA, per germline. CDR3 length: 13 residues. V lost 5 bases and J lost 4, with 11 bases in between. As DNA, the CDR3 is TGTGCCAGCAGCGGAGGACTGGGAGAGACCCAGTACTTC. It translates to CASSGGLGETQYF.

Notes on this clonotype: Sequence at one end of the junction differs from germline and may be a read error. The rearrangement uses TRBV19 and TRBJ1-2, with a weak D call TRBD1 (6 bases). CDR1 and CDR2 (germline): LNHDA, SQIVND (reference sequence). This CDR3 spans 16 amino acids. As DNA, the CDR3 is TGTGCCGGTAGTATCCTCGACAGGATGGATAACTATGGCTACACCTTC. This sequence encodes CAGSILDRMDNYGYTF. Full variable domain (outside the CDR3, taken from reference TRBV19 and TRBJ1-2): DGGITQSPKYLFRKEGQNVTLSCEQNLNHDAMYWYRQDPGQGLRLIYYSQIVNDFQKGDIAEGYSVSREKKESFPLTVTSAQKNPTAFYLCAGSILDRMDNYGYTFGSGTRLTVV.

This clonotype was detected many times. This chain links TRBV4-1 with TRBJ2-4; 12 bases match TRBD2. Germline CDR1 and CDR2: MGHRA and YSYEKL. Trimming took 5 bases from V and 3 from J; bases not matched to a gene: 8. The CDR3 runs 17 residues. CDR3: CASSILLAGGSKNIQYF. The CDR3 bases are TGCGCCAGCAGCATACTTCTAGCGGGAGGGAGCAAAAACATTCAGTACTTC.

Ten or more counts support this clonotype. Just one base apart from a much larger clone, this may be a read error. The chain carries TRBV12-3 or TRBV12-4 and TRBJ1-6; D remains ambiguous. The CDR3 length is 12 residues. Trimming took off 5 bases at V and 7 bases at J, with 6 bases between the two ends. CDR3 residues: CASSPSNSPLHF. In DNA form, the CDR3 reads TGTGCCAGCAGTCCGAGCAATTCACCCCTCCACTTT.

In its sample, this clonotype was seen many times. This chain joins TRBV10-3 and TRBJ1-6, with a tentative D call TRBD1 (5 bases). The CDR3 length is 15 residues. Germline CDR1 is ENHRY and CDR2 is SYGVKD. Trimming took 6 bases from V and 0 from J, leaving 9 bases between them. CDR3 in DNA: TGTGCCATCAGACCAGGGAGCTCCTATAATTCACCCCTCCACTTT. It is translated as CAIRPGSSYNSPLHF.

This clonotype was seen repeatedly, ten times or more. CDR3 bases: TGTGCCAGTAGCTGGGACAGGGGGTCGAATCAGCCCCAGCATTTT. This codes for CASSWDRGSNQPQHF. This chain uses TRBV19 with TRBJ1-5; TRBD1 matches at 11 bases. The CDR3 runs 15 residues. The germline CDR1 and CDR2 sequences are LNHDA and SQIVND (reference sequence). V dropped 6 bases and J dropped 4; count of bases not matched to a gene: 5.